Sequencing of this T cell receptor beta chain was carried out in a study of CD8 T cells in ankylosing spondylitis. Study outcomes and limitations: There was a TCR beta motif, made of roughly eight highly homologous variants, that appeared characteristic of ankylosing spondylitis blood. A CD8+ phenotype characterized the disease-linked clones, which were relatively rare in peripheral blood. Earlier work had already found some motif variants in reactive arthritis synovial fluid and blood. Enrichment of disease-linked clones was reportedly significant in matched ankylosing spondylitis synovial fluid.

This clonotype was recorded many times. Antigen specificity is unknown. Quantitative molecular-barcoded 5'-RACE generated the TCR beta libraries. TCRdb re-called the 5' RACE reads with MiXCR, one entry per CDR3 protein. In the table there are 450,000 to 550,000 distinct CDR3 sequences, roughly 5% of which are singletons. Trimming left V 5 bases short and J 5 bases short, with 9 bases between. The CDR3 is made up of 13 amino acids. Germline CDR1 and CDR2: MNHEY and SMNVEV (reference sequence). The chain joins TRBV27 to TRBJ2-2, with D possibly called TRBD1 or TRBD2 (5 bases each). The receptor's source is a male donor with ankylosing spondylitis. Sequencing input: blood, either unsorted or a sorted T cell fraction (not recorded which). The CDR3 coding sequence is TGTGCCAGCAGTGAGGGGTATACCGGGGAGCTGTTTTTT. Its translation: CASSEGYTGELFF.